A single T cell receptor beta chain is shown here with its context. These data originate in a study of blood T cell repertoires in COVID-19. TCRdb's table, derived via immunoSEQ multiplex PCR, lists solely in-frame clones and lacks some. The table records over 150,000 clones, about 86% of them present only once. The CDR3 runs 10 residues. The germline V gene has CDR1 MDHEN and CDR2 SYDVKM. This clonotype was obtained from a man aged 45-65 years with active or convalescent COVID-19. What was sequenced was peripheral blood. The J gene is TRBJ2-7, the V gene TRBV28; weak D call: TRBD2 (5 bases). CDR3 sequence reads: CGRGSYEQYF. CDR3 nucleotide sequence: TGTGGCCGGGGCTCCTACGAGCAGTACTTC.